This entry lists 26 T cell receptor beta chains sequenced from one sample in a study of identical twins. MiXCR, applied by TCRdb to the 5' RACE reads, yields one record per CDR3 protein. The sample yields around 480,000 distinct CDR3 sequences, more than 13% seen once. This sample was shared with a second study, whose subject was yellow fever vaccine responses in identical twins.

Sequenced material: CD4+ T cells sorted from blood. Receptor source: a woman aged 18-29 years in good health.

The chain joins TRBV6-1 to TRBJ1-1, with TRBD1 matching over 8 bases. CDR3 length: 17 amino acids. The ends lost 4 bases at V and 0 bases at J; junction bases unmatched: 10. From germline, CDR1 is MNHNS and CDR2 SASEGT. CDR3 protein: CASSALKGQDMNTEAFF. The CDR3 coding sequence is TGTGCCAGCAGTGCCCTTAAGGGACAGGACATGAACACTGAAGCTTTCTTT.

A few counts support this clonotype. V is TRBV7-2 and J is TRBJ2-1; D uncertain. V dropped 3 bases and J dropped 16 bases, with 25 bases sitting between them. This CDR3 comprises 15 residues. Germline V gives CDR1 SGHTA, CDR2 FQGNSA. The CDR3, as DNA: TGTGCCAGCAGCTTCGGCCAACTCCAATCATCGTCCCCCTTCTTC. As protein: CASSFGQLQSSSPFF.

This clonotype was seen at least ten times. The chain links TRBV5-6 to TRBJ2-6; D ambiguous. This CDR3 contains 14 residues. Germline lookup yields CDR1 SGHDT and CDR2 YYEEEE. Trimming took 4 bases from V and 4 from J, leaving 9 bases between them. The CDR3 reads CASSPWAGANVLTF. DNA of the CDR3: TGTGCCAGCAGCCCCTGGGCCGGGGCCAACGTCCTGACTTTC.

This clonotype showed up just a few times. J is TRBJ2-2 and V is TRBV5-5; D remains ambiguous. Germline V CDR1 and CDR2: SGHKS, YYEKEE (reference sequence). Trimming took off 2 bases at V and 4 bases at J, with 9 bases between the two ends. This CDR3 contains 14 residues. CDR3 DNA: TGTGCCAGCAGCTTTTCGGACCTCACCGGGGAGCTGTTTTTT. The encoded protein is CASSFSDLTGELFF.

The chain has TRBV3-1 and TRBJ2-7; 7 bases are a match to TRBD2. Germline trimming cut 4 bases from V and 2 bases from J; bases unmatched to any gene: 17. The CDR3 runs to 18 residues. The germline V gene has CDR1 LGHDT and CDR2 YNNKEL (reference sequence). The CDR3 reads CASSPWGVGLAEPYEQYF. The CDR3 DNA reads TGTGCCAGCAGCCCCTGGGGGGTCGGTCTAGCGGAGCCCTACGAGCAGTACTTC.

Only a few counts were recorded for this clonotype. The chain joins TRBV5-1 to TRBJ2-7; 7 bases are shared with TRBD1. Germline V CDR1 and CDR2: SGHRS, YFSETQ. The V and J ends lost 3 bases and 0 bases, in that order; junction bases with no gene match: 3. The CDR3 is made up of 14 amino acids. CDR3 DNA: TGCGCCAGCAGCTATACAGGGGACTCCTACGAGCAGTACTTC. The encoded protein is CASSYTGDSYEQYF. The complete variable domain, with remaining parts taken from reference TRBV5-1 and TRBJ2-7, reads KAGVTQTPRYLIKTRGQQVTLSCSPISGHRSVSWYQQTPGQGLQFLFEYFSETQRNKGNFPGRFSGRQFSNSRSEMNVSTLELGDSALYLCASSYTGDSYEQYFGPGTRLTVT.

This clonotype turned up a few times. The rearrangement joins TRBV4-2 to TRBJ2-7, with 8 bases matching TRBD2. Germline-derived CDR1 and CDR2 are LGHNA and YNFKEQ. This CDR3 is built from 14 residues. V was clipped by 2 bases and J by 8 bases; unmatched bases: 8. The CDR3 region is CASSQTGTSPQQYF. CDR3 bases: TGTGCCAGCAGCCAAACCGGGACTAGTCCACAGCAGTACTTC.

V gene TRBV7-2 combines with J gene TRBJ2-1, with D perhaps matching TRBD2 (6 bases). Trimming removed 1 base from V and 2 bases from J, with 12 bases in between. CDR1 is SGHTA and CDR2 is FQGNSA in the germline V gene. The CDR3 length is 16 residues. CDR3 protein: CASSLGPGLPYNEQFF. The CDR3 DNA reads as TGTGCCAGCAGCTTAGGCCCGGGACTGCCCTACAATGAGCAGTTCTTC. Drawing the rest from reference TRBV7-2 and TRBJ2-1, the complete variable domain is GAGVSQSPSNKVTEKGKDVELRCDPISGHTALYWYRQSLGQGLEFLIYFQGNSAPDKSGLPSDRFSAERTGGSVSTLTIQRTQQEDSAVYLCASSLGPGLPYNEQFFGPGTRLTVL.

The CDR3 bases are TGCAGCGTTGATGGGCTAACAGGGTACCAAGAGACCCAGTACTTC. Translation gives CSVDGLTGYQETQYF. The chain couples TRBV29-1 to TRBJ2-5, with D possibly TRBD1 on 6 matching bases. The CDR3 consists of 15 residues. Germline values: CDR1 SQVTM, CDR2 ANQGSEA. The V end lost 3 bases, the J end lost 0 bases, and 14 bases lay between the germline ends.

This clonotype was recorded many times. This chain connects TRBV28 to TRBJ1-2, with 7 bases identical to TRBD1. The V gene's germline CDR1 is MDHEN and CDR2 SYDVKM. CDR3 length: 14 residues. V lost 2 bases to trimming and J lost 4 bases; unmatched junction nucleotides: 4. CDR3 nucleotide sequence: TGTGCCAGCAGTTTACAGGGACAGAGCTATGGCTACACCTTC. Residues: CASSLQGQSYGYTF.

The rearrangement uses TRBV4-3 and TRBJ2-4; D might be TRBD1 (6 bases). The CDR3 is made up of 16 amino acids. CDR1 is LGHNA and CDR2 is YSLEER in the germline V gene. With 0 bases removed from V and 2 bases from J, the gap between germline ends came to 11 bases. The CDR3 spells CASSQEQGPPKNIQYF. The CDR3 DNA follows: TGCGCCAGCAGCCAAGAACAGGGCCCCCCCAAAAACATTCAGTACTTC.

The table lists this clonotype with a few counts. The V and J genes are TRBV20-1 and TRBJ2-5; a possible D gene is TRBD2 (5 bases). V was clipped by 3 bases and J by 5 bases, with 19 bases between them. The CDR3 contains 15 residues. Germline V gene sequence: CDR1 DFQATT, CDR2 SNEGSKA (reference sequence). The CDR3 loop is CSARIALTTVETQYF. For the CDR3, the DNA is TGCAGTGCTAGGATAGCGCTAACTACTGTGGAGACCCAGTACTTC.

The sample holds many counts of this clonotype. The CDR3 DNA is TGCGCCAGCAGCTACGGGACAGATAGCAATCAGCCCCAGCATTTT. Translated: CASSYGTDSNQPQHF. The chain is built from TRBV5-1 and TRBJ1-5; 7 bases align to TRBD1. Trimming removed 3 bases from V and 0 bases from J; junction bases left unmatched: 3. The germline CDR1 and CDR2 sequences are SGHRS and YFSETQ. CDR3 size: 15 residues. Variable domain in full (rest from reference TRBV5-1 and TRBJ1-5): KAGVTQTPRYLIKTRGQQVTLSCSPISGHRSVSWYQQTPGQGLQFLFEYFSETQRNKGNFPGRFSGRQFSNSRSEMNVSTLELGDSALYLCASSYGTDSNQPQHFGDGTRLSIL.

The V gene is TRBV4-1, the J gene TRBJ2-2, with a weak D call TRBD1 (5 bases). Trimming pared 3 bases from V and 2 bases from J, leaving 13 bases between. The CDR3 length is 16 residues. Germline values: CDR1 MGHRA, CDR2 YSYEKL. CDR3 protein: CASSHGQGTNTGELFF. Written as DNA, the CDR3 is TGCGCCAGCAGCCACGGTCAGGGAACAAACACCGGGGAGCTGTTTTTT.

This clonotype was counted between two and nine times. The germline gene is not matched at one end of the junction; a read error may be the cause. The V call is TRBV6-6, the J call TRBJ2-5; D may match TRBD1 or TRBD2 (5 bases each). The germline gives CDR1 MNHNY, CDR2 SVGAGI (reference sequence). The CDR3 is made up of 13 amino acids. The CDR3 region has the DNA TGTGCCAGCAGTCAGTCACTTCAGGGAGCCGGGTCCTTC. Amino acids: CASSQSLQGAGSF.

The V gene is TRBV5-1, the J gene TRBJ2-7; D possibly corresponds to TRBD1 (5 bases). The CDR3 covers 18 residues. Germline-derived CDR1 and CDR2 are SGHRS and YFSETQ. V dropped 1 base and J dropped 3 bases, with 23 bases sitting between them. CDR3 in DNA: TGCGCCAGCAGCTTGCGTATATTGACAGAGAACCTCTTCTACGAGCAGTACTTC. Encoded protein: CASSLRILTENLFYEQYF.

This clonotype was counted between two and nine times. V is TRBV28 and J is TRBJ2-5; TRBD1 matches 7 bases. The germline CDR1 and CDR2 sequences are MDHEN and SYDVKM. This CDR3 contains 13 residues. V shed 7 bases and J 5 bases; nucleotides not matched to a gene: 7. CDR3 protein: CASTSQGIETQYF. CDR3 in DNA: TGTGCCAGCACCTCACAGGGGATTGAGACCCAGTACTTC. The complete variable domain, with remaining parts taken from reference TRBV28 and TRBJ2-5, reads DVKVTQSSRYLVKRTGEKVFLECVQDMDHENMFWYRQDPGLGLRLIYFSYDVKMKEKGDIPEGYSVSREKKERFSLILESASTNQTSMYLCASTSQGIETQYFGPGTRLLVL.

This clonotype has more than one count but fewer than ten. The V call is TRBV10-3, the J call TRBJ2-2; 13 nucleotides agree with TRBD2. The CDR3 spans 19 residues. Germline-derived CDR1 and CDR2 are ENHRY and SYGVKD. The J segment lost 0 bases and the V segment lost 6 bases, leaving 10 bases of the junction unmatched. In DNA, the CDR3 is TGTGCCATCAGGAATTCACCGGGACTAGCGGGGACGAACACCGGGGAGCTGTTTTTT. This codes for CAIRNSPGLAGTNTGELFF.

This clonotype turned up a few times. The chain is built from TRBV18 and TRBJ1-4, with TRBD1 as a possible D gene (5 bases). The CDR3 has 13 residues. Germline V CDR1 and CDR2: KGHSH, LQKENI. V was clipped by 6 bases and J by 8 bases, with 13 bases between them. CDR3 amino acids: CASSPSGREKLFF. CDR3 DNA: TGTGCCAGCTCCCCCTCGGGGCGGGAAAAACTGTTTTTT. Combining the CDR3 with reference TRBV18 and TRBJ1-4 gives the whole variable domain NAGVMQNPRHLVRRRGQEARLRCSPMKGHSHVYWYRQLPEEGLKFMVYLQKENIIDESGMPKERFSAEFPKEGPSILRIQQVVRGDSAAYFCASSPSGREKLFFGSGTQLSVL.

This clonotype was counted only a few times. This sequence joins TRBV7-8 and TRBJ1-3; D not certain. Trimming pared 4 bases from V and 4 bases from J, leaving 17 bases between. Germline CDR1 is SGHVS and CDR2 is FQNEAQ. The CDR3 length is 16 residues. In nucleotides, the CDR3 is TGTGCCAGCAGCTCAGGACCCCGTGGGAGCGGAAACACCATATATTTT. It yields the protein CASSSGPRGSGNTIYF.

The chain recombines TRBV5-1 with TRBJ1-6; 7 bases fit TRBD1. Trimming removed 3 bases from V and 6 bases from J; junction bases left unmatched: 9. Germline V CDR1 and CDR2: SGHRS, YFSETQ. The CDR3 is 16 amino acids. Here the CDR3 reads CASSSSLRDSNSPLHF. In DNA form, the CDR3 reads TGCGCCAGCAGCTCGTCTCTTCGGGACAGTAATTCACCCCTCCACTTT. The entire variable domain, with the rest obtained from reference TRBV5-1 and TRBJ1-6, is as follows: KAGVTQTPRYLIKTRGQQVTLSCSPISGHRSVSWYQQTPGQGLQFLFEYFSETQRNKGNFPGRFSGRQFSNSRSEMNVSTLELGDSALYLCASSSSLRDSNSPLHFGNGTRLTVT.

The sample holds many counts of this clonotype. V is TRBV24-1 and J is TRBJ2-4; 12 positions agree with TRBD2. Germline CDR1 and CDR2: KGHDR and SFDVKD. The length of the CDR3 is 17 residues. The V segment lost 4 bases and the J segment 5 bases; nucleotides outside the gene matches: 8. The CDR3 DNA follows: TGTGCCACCAGTGACACTCGGACTAGCGGGACCGAAAACATTCAGTACTTC. This translates into CATSDTRTSGTENIQYF.

This clonotype occurred a few times. V usage is TRBV20-1 and J usage is TRBJ2-7; TRBD2 matches 7 bases. The trim removed 5 bases at V and 0 bases at J, leaving 13 bases unmatched. Germline V gene lookup returns CDR1 DFQATT and CDR2 SNEGSKA (reference sequence). The CDR3 contains 16 residues. CDR3 sequence (DNA): TGCAGTGCTCCATCGGGAGGAAGGACTCTCTCCTACGAGCAGTACTTC. Translating it yields CSAPSGGRTLSYEQYF.

This clonotype was detected ten times or more. The rearrangement joins TRBV4-2 to TRBJ1-2, with D unclear. V gave up 0 bases and J gave up 4 bases, with 15 bases separating them. The germline gives CDR1 LGHNA, CDR2 YNFKEQ. The length of the CDR3 is 16 residues. Here the CDR3 DNA reads TGTGCCAGCAGCCAAGAATCGAGGGCGGAGACCTATGGCTACACCTTC. Protein product: CASSQESRAETYGYTF.

This clonotype was counted a few times. The chain has TRBV20-1 and TRBJ2-1, with D uncertain. CDR3 length equals 11 residues. Germline loops: CDR1 DFQATT, CDR2 SNEGSKA (reference sequence). The V gene lost 3 bases and the J gene lost 6 bases, with 6 bases spanning the gap. The CDR3 loop is CSASDFNEQFF. The DNA for the CDR3 is TGCAGTGCTAGTGACTTCAATGAGCAGTTCTTC.

This sequence joins TRBV7-2 and TRBJ2-7; possibly TRBD1 or TRBD2 for D (5 bases each). Per germline, CDR1 SGHTA and CDR2 FQGNSA. The CDR3 length is 16 residues. Trimming pared 5 bases from V and 1 base from J, leaving 18 bases between. The CDR3 protein is CASSITGTLSSYEQYF. CDR3 sequence (DNA): TGTGCCAGCAGCATAACCGGGACGCTAAGTTCCTACGAGCAGTACTTC.